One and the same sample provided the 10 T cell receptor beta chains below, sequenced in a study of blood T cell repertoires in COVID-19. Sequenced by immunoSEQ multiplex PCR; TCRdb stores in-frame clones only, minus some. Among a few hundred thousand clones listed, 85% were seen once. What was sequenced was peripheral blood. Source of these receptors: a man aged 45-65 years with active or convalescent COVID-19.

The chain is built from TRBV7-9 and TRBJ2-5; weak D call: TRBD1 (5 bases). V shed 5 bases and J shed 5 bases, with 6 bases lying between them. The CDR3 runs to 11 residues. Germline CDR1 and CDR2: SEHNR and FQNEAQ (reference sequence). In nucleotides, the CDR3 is TGTGCCAGCAGCGGGGCGGAGACCCAGTACTTC. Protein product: CASSGAETQYF. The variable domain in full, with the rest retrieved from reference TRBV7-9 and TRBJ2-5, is DTGVSQNPRHKITKRGQNVTFRCDPISEHNRLYWYRQTLGQGPEFLTYFQNEAQLEKSRLLSDRFSAERPKGSFSTLEIQRTEQGDSAMYLCASSGAETQYFGPGTRLLVL.

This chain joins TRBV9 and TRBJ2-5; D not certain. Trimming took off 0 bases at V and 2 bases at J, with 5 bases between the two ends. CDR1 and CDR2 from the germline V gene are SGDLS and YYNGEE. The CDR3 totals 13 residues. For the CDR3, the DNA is TGTGCCAGCAGCGTAGCACAGCAAGAGACCCAGTACTTC. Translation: CASSVAQQETQYF.

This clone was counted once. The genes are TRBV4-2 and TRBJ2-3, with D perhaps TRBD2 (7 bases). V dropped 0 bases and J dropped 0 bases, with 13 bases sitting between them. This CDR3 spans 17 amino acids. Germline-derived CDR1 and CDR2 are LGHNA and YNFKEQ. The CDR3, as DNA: TGTGCCAGCAGCCAAGACGGGGGGCCAAAAAGCACAGATACGCAGTATTTT. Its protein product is CASSQDGGPKSTDTQYF.

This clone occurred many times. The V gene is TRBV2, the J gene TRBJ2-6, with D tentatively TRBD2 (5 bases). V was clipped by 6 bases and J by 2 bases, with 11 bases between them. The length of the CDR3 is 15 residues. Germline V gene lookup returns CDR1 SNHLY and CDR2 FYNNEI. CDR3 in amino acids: CASSYEGAGANVLTF. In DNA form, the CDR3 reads TGTGCCAGCAGCTACGAGGGCGCTGGGGCCAACGTCCTGACTTTC.

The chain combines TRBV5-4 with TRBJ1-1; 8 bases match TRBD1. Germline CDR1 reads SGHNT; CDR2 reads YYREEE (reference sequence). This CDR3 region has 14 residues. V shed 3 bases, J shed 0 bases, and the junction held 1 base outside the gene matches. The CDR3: CASSWDRMNTEAFF. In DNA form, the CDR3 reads TGTGCCAGCAGCTGGGACAGGATGAACACTGAAGCTTTCTTT.

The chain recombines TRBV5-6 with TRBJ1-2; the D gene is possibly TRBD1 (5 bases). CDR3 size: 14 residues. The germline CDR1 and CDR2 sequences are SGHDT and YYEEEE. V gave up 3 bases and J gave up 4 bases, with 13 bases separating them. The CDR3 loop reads CASSSPWGGYGYTF. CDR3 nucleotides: TGTGCCAGCAGCTCCCCGTGGGGGGGCTATGGCTACACCTTC.

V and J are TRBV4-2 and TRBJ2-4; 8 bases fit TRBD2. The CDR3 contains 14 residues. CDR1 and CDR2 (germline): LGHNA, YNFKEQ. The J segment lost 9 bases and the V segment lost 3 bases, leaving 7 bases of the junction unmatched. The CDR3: CASSQSGRGIIQYF. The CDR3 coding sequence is TGTGCCAGCAGCCAGAGCGGGAGAGGGATCATTCAGTACTTC.

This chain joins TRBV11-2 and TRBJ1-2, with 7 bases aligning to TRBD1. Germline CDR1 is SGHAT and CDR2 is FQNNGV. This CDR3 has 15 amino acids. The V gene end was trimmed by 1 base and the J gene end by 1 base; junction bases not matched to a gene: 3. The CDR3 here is CASSLGDRNNYGYTF. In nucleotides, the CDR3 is TGTGCCAGCAGCTTAGGGGACAGAAATAACTATGGCTACACCTTC. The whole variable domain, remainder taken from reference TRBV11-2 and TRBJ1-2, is EAGVAQSPRYKIIEKRQSVAFWCNPISGHATLYWYQQILGQGPKLLIQFQNNGVVDDSQLPKDRFSAERLKGVDSTLKIQPAKLEDSAVYLCASSLGDRNNYGYTFGSGTRLTVV.

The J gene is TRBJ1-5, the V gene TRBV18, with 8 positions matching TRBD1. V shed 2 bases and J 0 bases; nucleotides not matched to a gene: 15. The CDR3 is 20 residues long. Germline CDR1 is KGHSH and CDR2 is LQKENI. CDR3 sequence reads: CASSPETGQGRAYSNQPQHF. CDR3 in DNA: TGTGCCAGCTCACCAGAAACCGGACAGGGAAGGGCCTATAGCAATCAGCCCCAGCATTTT. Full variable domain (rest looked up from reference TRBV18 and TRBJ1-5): NAGVMQNPRHLVRRRGQEARLRCSPMKGHSHVYWYRQLPEEGLKFMVYLQKENIIDESGMPKERFSAEFPKEGPSILRIQQVVRGDSAAYFCASSPETGQGRAYSNQPQHFGDGTRLSIL.

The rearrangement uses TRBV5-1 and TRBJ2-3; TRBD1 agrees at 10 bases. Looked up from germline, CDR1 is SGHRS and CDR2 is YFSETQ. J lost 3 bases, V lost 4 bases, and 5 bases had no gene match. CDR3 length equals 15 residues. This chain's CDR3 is CASSKGDRGTDTQYF. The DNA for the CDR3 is TGCGCCAGCAGCAAGGGGGACAGGGGTACAGATACGCAGTATTTT.